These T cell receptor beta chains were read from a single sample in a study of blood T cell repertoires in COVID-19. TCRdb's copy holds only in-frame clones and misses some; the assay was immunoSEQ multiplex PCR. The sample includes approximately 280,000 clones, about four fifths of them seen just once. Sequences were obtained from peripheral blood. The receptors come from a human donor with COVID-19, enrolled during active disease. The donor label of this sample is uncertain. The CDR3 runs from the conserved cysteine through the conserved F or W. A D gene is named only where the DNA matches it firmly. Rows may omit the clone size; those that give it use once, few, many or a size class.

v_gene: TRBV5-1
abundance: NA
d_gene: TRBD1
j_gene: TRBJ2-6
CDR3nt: TGCGCCAGCGGAAACCCGGGACAGGGGGGAAGTGGGGCCAACGTCCTGACTTTC
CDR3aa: CASGNPGQGGSGANVLTF

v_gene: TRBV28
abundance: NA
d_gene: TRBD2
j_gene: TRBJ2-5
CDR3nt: TGTGCCAGCAGTTCTTTGGGACTAGCGGGGCAAGAGACCCAGTACTTC
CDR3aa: CASSSLGLAGQETQYF

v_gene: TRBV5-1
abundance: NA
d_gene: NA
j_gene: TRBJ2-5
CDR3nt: TGCGCCAGCAGCCTCCGGGACAAAGAGACCCAGTACTTC
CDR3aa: CASSLRDKETQYF

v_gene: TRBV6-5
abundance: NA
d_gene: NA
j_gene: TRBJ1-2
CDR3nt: TGTGCCAGCAGTAGACCCGGGACAAACTATGGCTACACCTTC
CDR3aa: CASSRPGTNYGYTF

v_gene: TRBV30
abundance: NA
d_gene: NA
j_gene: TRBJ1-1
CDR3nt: TGTGCCTGTCTTAACCAGGGGCTCTTAAGGGCTTTCTTT
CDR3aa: CACLNQGLLRAFF

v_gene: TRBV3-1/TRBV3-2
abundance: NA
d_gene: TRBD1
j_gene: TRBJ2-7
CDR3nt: TGTGCCAGCAGCCAAAGCCTGGGACAGGGGGACTCCTACGAGCAGTACTTC
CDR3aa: CASSQSLGQGDSYEQYF

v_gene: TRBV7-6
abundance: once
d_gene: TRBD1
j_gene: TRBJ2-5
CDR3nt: TGTGCCAGCAGGCCAGGGGGCGCGGGAGAGACCCAGTACTTC
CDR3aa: CASRPGGAGETQYF

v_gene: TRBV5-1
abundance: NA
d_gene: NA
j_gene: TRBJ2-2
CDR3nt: TGCGCCAGCAGCCTGAACCCGGGACAAGTCACCGGGGAGCTGTTTTTT
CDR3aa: CASSLNPGQVTGELFF

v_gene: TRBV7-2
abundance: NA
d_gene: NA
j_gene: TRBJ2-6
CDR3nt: TGTGCCAGCGAAGGGAGTCGGGGGAGCTCTGGGGCCAACGTCCTGACTTTC
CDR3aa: CASEGSRGSSGANVLTF

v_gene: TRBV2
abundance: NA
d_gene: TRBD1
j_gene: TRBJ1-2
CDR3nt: TGTGCCAGCAGTCTAGCCTGGGACAGGGGCTATGGCTACACCTTC
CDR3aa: CASSLAWDRGYGYTF

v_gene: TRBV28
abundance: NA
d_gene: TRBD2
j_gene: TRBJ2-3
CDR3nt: TGTGCCAGCAGTTCCCCGACTAGCCCCAGCACAGATACGCAGTATTTT
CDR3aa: CASSSPTSPSTDTQYF

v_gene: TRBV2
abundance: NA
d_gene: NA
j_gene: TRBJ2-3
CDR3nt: TGTGCCAGCAGCCGCCTTGGCGGAAACACAGATACGCAGTATTTT
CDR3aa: CASSRLGGNTDTQYF

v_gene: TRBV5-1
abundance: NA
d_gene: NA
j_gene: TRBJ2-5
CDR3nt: TGCGCCAGCAGCTTCTATAGAGAGACCCAGTACTTC
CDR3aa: CASSFYRETQYF

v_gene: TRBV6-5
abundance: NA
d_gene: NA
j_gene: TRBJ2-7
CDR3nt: TGTGCCAGCAGTTACCGCACAGGAGCACCCTACGAGCAGTACTTC
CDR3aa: CASSYRTGAPYEQYF

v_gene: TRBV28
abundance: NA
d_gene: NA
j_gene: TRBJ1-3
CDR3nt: TGTGCCAGCAGCGAGGGTTCCGGAAACACCATATATTTT
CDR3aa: CASSEGSGNTIYF

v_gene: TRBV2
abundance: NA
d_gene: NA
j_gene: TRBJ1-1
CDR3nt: TGTGCCAGCACCGAGGGGGTAAACAGGGTAGTTAACACTGAAGCTTTCTTT
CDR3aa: CASTEGVNRVVNTEAFF

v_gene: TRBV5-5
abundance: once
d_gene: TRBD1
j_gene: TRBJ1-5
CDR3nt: TGTGCCAGCAGCGCTACTGGGACAGGGTTAGGGCAGCCCCAGCATTTT
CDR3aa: CASSATGTGLGQPQHF

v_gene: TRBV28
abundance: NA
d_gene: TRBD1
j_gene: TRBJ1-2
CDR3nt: TGTGCCAGCAGACTATCGGAGGGGGCCGCTGGCTACACCTTC
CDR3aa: CASRLSEGAAGYTF

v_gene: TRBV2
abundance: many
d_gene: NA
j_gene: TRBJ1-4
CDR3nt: TGTGCCAGCAGTGAAATGGGCCTTACGGCTGAAAAACTGTTTTTT
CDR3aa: CASSEMGLTAEKLFF

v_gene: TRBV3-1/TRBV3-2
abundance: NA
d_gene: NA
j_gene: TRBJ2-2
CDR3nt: TGTGCCAGCAGCCCTCAGGGCCGCCACATGAACACCGGGGAGCTGTTTTTT
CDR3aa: CASSPQGRHMNTGELFF

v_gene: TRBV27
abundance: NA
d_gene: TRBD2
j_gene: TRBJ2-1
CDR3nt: TGTGCCAGCAGCGGTCTAGCGGGAGGGATTATATACAATGAGCAGTTCTTC
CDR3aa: CASSGLAGGIIYNEQFF

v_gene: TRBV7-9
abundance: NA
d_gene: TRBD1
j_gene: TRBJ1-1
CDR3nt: TGTGCCAGCAGCTTACTCGTTTCAGGGGGGAACACTGAAGCTTTCTTT
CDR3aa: CASSLLVSGGNTEAFF

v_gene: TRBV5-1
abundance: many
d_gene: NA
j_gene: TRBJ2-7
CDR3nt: TGCGCCAGCAGCCCCCTAGGCGGGACCTACGAGCAGTACTTC
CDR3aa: CASSPLGGTYEQYF

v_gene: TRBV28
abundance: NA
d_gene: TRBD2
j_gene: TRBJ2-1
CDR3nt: TGTGCCAGCAGTTTAAGGCTAGCGGCCTACAATGAGCAGTTCTTC
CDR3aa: CASSLRLAAYNEQFF

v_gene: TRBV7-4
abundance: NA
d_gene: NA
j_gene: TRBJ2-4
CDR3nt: TGTGCCAGCAGCTCCCCCGGACTAGCCAAAAACATTCAGTACTTC
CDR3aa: CASSSPGLAKNIQYF

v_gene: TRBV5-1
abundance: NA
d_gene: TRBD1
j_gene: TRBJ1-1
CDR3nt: TGCGCCAGCAACATACAACCGGGACAGCCCACTGAAGCTTTCTTT
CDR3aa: CASNIQPGQPTEAFF

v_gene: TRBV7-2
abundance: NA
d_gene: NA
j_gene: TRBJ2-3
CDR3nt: TGTGCCAGCAGCTTAGATTTTGCGGGCCTCCACACAGATACGCAGTATTTT
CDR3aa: CASSLDFAGLHTDTQYF

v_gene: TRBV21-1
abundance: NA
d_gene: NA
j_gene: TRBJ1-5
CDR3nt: NA
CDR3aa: CASSDPPVGQGNNQPQHF

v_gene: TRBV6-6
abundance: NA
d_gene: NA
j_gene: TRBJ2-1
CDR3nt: TGTGCCAGCACCGGGGGACAGCTATTCCCCTACAATGAGCAGTTCTTC
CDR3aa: CASTGGQLFPYNEQFF

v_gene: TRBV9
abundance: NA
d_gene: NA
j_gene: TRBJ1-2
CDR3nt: TGTGCCAGCAGTGAGGTAAGGGGCGGTTACGATGGCTACACCTTC
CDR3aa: CASSEVRGGYDGYTF